What follows are 6 T cell receptor beta chains derived from one specimen sequenced in a study of T cell responses to AZD1222 COVID-19 vaccine. The method was immunoSEQ multiplex PCR; TCRdb's version includes in-frame clones alone and lacks a portion of them. This sample has about 120,000 clones, with over 75% found just once. Sequences were derived from peripheral blood, sampled on day 0 of MenACWY control vaccination. These receptors were collected from an adult in good health.

This chain uses TRBV4-2 with TRBJ1-1; D not certain. V gave up 1 base and J gave up 4 bases, with 7 bases separating them. Germline V gene lookup returns CDR1 LGHNA and CDR2 YNFKEQ. The CDR3 contains 13 residues. The chain's CDR3 is CASSQGVVTEAFF. For the CDR3, the DNA is TGTGCCAGCAGCCAAGGGGTAGTCACTGAAGCTTTCTTT.

The rearrangement links TRBV11-2 to TRBJ1-3; 7 nucleotides agree with TRBD1. CDR3 length: 14 residues. V shed 3 bases and J 2 bases; nucleotides not matched to a gene: 1. Germline values: CDR1 SGHAT, CDR2 FQNNGV. The CDR3 loop is CASSFTGAGNTIYF. The CDR3 nucleotides are TGTGCCAGCAGCTTCACAGGGGCTGGAAACACCATATATTTT.

The rearrangement joins TRBV6-2 or TRBV6-3 to TRBJ2-2; no firm D call. This CDR3 is built from 12 residues. V was shortened by 5 bases and J by 6 bases, with 7 bases between the two germline ends. The V gene's germline CDR1 is MNHEY and CDR2 SVGEGT. CDR3: CASSQTPGELFF. CDR3 sequence (DNA): TGTGCCAGCAGTCAGACTCCCGGGGAGCTGTTTTTT.

The gene calls are TRBV24-1 and TRBJ1-1; D is ambiguous. The CDR3 sequence is 13 residues long. V was cut by 5 bases and J by 10 bases, with 16 bases left in between. CDR1 and CDR2 from the germline V gene are KGHDR and SFDVKD. CDR3 coding DNA: TGTGCCACCAGTGTTCGGAATTATCCCCCAGCTTTCTTT. It yields the protein CATSVRNYPPAFF.

This clone is a singleton in its sample. The chain couples TRBV4-1 to TRBJ1-1; the match to TRBD1 covers 9 bases. Germline V gene sequence: CDR1 MGHRA, CDR2 YSYEKL. V shed 6 bases, J shed 1 base, and the junction held 3 bases outside the gene matches. The CDR3 runs 14 residues. This CDR3 is CASRKDRGNTEAFF. The CDR3 nucleotides read TGCGCCAGCAGAAAGGACAGGGGGAACACTGAAGCTTTCTTT.

This sequence joins TRBV24-1 and TRBJ1-4; D uncertain. Germline CDR1 and CDR2: KGHDR and SFDVKD. The V gene lost 9 bases and the J gene lost 10 bases, with 5 bases spanning the gap. The CDR3 spans 9 residues. The CDR3 sequence is CATELKLFF. CDR3 DNA sequence: TGTGCCACCGAATTAAAACTGTTTTTT.